Listed here is a single TCR beta chain. This entry is derived from a study of T cell responses to AZD1222 COVID-19 vaccine. The CDR3 sequence is 16 residues long. Trimming stripped 1 base from V and 0 bases from J, with 9 bases between. Germline values: CDR1 MGHRA, CDR2 YSYEKL. Profiling relied on immunoSEQ multiplex PCR, and the TCRdb table lists in-frame clones only, not all of them. The table records around 72,000 clones, 75% to 85% of them present only once. The material sequenced was peripheral blood, taken on day 0 of AZD1222 vaccination. The sequence came from an adult in good health. This chain uses TRBV4-1 with TRBJ2-2; D perhaps matches TRBD2 (6 bases). CDR3 sequence (DNA): TGCGCCAGCAGCCAAGGTCCGGGGGCGAACACCGGGGAGCTGTTTTTT. It encodes CASSQGPGANTGELFF.